This paragraph reports one TCR beta chain. Its antigen is as yet unknown. This sample was taken from a study of vaccination effects on CD4 cells after COVID-19. Data came from immunoSEQ multiplex PCR; TCRdb stores just in-frame clones and leaves some out. Of approximately 47,000 clones listed, 70% are singletons. Researchers isolated CD4+ T cells once 9 to 11 days of culture had elapsed. As their vaccination, participants received two doses of either BNT162b2 or mRNA-1273. In germline, CDR1 is SNHLY, CDR2 FYNNEI. The CDR3 contains 16 residues. The ends were cut back, 6 bases at V and 8 bases at J, with 22 bases in the middle.

The source of this sequence is a human donor who received a COVID-19 vaccine. This chain connects TRBV2 to TRBJ1-4; a weak D match, TRBD1 (5 bases). The material was CD4+ T cells from PBMCs cultured without peptide, obtained after COVID-19 vaccination. This CDR3 reads CASRDLPRDSGEKLFF. In nucleotides, the CDR3 is TGTGCCAGCAGAGACCTTCCGAGGGACTCGGGGGAAAAACTGTTTTTT.